This T cell receptor beta chain was sequenced in a study of identical twins. This clonotype was recorded a few times. TCRdb redid the calling of the 5' RACE reads with MiXCR, one entry per CDR3 protein. The sample includes about 260,000 distinct CDR3 sequences, around 7% of them seen just once. This CDR3 spans 15 amino acids. The germline V gene has CDR1 MNHNS and CDR2 SASEGT. V trimming: 6 bases; J trimming: 5 bases; junction bases outside the gene matches: 9. A further study also used this sample, focusing on yellow fever vaccine responses in identical twins.

The sequenced material came from memory (CD45RO+) T cells sorted from blood. The receptor's source is a woman under 30 in good health. The V and J genes are TRBV6-1 and TRBJ2-1; 8 bases line up with TRBD2. CDR3 sequence (DNA): TGTGCCAGCAGCCCGGGACTAGGCACAAACAATGAGCAGTTCTTC. Translated: CASSPGLGTNNEQFF.